This T cell receptor (beta chain) was captured in a study of human T cells and chemical hapten exposure. Study information: Minor pooled library volume differences mainly drove per-sample TCR yield variation. Study results and limitations: DPC sensitization left the count of TCRs above 1 in 1000 unchanged.

In its sample, this clonotype was seen many times. The target antigen is unknown. Time point here: healthy volunteer bleed at 6 weeks. Total RNA came from unfractionated whole blood. In germline, CDR1 is MNHEY, CDR2 SVGAGI. The CDR3 runs 13 residues. V shed 10 bases and J 5 bases; nucleotides not matched to a gene: 11. Library construction involved attaching unique molecular identifiers to individual cDNA molecules, which allowed quantitative, reproducible TCR counting. TCRdb processed the RACE reads anew with MiXCR; each CDR3 protein has one entry. Of 70,000 to 95,000 distinct CDR3 sequences in the sample, 8.6% are singletons; the top ten hold 1.5% to 2%.

Specimen: whole blood. This TCR came from a female donor in good health. Some clones in this sample may be carry-over from other donors' samples. This chain joins TRBV6-5 and TRBJ2-7, with 7 bases lining up with TRBD1. CDR3 sequence reads: CATFRTGSHEQYF. The CDR3 DNA is TGTGCCACGTTTCGGACAGGTTCTCACGAGCAGTACTTC.